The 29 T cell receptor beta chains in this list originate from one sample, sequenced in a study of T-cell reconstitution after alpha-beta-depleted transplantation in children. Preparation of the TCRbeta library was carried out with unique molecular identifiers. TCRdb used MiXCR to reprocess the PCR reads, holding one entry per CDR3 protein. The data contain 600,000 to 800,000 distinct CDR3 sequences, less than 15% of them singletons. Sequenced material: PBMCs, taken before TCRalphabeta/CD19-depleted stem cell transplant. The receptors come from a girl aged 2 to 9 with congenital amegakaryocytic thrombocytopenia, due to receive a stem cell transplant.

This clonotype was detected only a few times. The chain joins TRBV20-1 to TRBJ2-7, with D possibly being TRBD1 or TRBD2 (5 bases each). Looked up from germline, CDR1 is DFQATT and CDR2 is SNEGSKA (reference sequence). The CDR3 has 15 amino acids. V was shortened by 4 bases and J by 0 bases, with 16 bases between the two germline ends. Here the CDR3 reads CSAKEEGKSSYEQYF. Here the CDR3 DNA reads TGCAGTGCTAAGGAAGAGGGGAAGAGCTCCTACGAGCAGTACTTC.

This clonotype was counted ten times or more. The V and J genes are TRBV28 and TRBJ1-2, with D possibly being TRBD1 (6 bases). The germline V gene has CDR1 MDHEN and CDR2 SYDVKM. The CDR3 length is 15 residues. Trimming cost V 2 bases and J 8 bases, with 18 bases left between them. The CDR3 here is CASSLTRTATRGYTF. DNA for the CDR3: TGTGCCAGCAGTTTAACCCGGACAGCCACTAGGGGCTACACCTTC.

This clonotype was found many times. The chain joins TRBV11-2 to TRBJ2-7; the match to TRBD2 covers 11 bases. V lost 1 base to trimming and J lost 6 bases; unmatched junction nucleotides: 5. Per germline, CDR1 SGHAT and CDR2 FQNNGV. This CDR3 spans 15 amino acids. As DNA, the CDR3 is TGTGCCAGCAGCTTAGTGGCACTAGCGGGAGTCGAGCAGTACTTC. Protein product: CASSLVALAGVEQYF.

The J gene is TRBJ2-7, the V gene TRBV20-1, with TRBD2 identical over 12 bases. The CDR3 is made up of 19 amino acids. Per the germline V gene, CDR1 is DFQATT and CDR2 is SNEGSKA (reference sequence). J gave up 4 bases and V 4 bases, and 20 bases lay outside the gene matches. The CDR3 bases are TGCAGTGCTAAAGCGGTTGGGCTGCTAGCGGGAGGGTCGTGGTACGAGCAGTACTTC. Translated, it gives CSAKAVGLLAGGSWYEQYF.

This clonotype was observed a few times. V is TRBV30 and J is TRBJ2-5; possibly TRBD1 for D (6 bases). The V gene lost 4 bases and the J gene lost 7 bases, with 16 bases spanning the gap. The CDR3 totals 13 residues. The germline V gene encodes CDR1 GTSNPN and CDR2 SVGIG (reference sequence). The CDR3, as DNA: TGTGCCTGGAACGACAGGCCCGAGAGGACCCAGTACTTC. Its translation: CAWNDRPERTQYF.

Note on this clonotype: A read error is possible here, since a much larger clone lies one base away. Here the CDR3 reads CSAGRAACEQYF. CDR3 bases: TGCAGTGCTGGACGCGCGGCCTGCGAGCAGTACTTC. The V and J genes are TRBV20-1 and TRBJ2-7; no clear D. The CDR3 is 12 residues long. Germline V gives CDR1 DFQATT, CDR2 SNEGSKA (reference sequence). Trimming left V 5 bases short and J 6 bases short, with 14 bases between.

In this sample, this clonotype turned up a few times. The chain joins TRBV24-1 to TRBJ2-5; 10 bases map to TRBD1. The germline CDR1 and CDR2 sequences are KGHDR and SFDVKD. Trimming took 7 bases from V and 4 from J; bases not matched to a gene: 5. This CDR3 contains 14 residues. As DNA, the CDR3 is TGTGCCACCAGGCAGACAGGGGGCTTAGAGACCCAGTACTTC. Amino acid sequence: CATRQTGGLETQYF.

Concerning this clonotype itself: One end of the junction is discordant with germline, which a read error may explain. CDR3 loop: CASSLDRGSYNEQSF. For the CDR3, the DNA is TGTGCCAGCAGCTTGGACAGGGGATCCTACAATGAGCAGTCCTTC. This chain joins TRBV5-6 and TRBJ2-1; 7 nucleotides align to TRBD1. The CDR3 extends over 15 amino acids. The germline V gene encodes CDR1 SGHDT and CDR2 YYEEEE.

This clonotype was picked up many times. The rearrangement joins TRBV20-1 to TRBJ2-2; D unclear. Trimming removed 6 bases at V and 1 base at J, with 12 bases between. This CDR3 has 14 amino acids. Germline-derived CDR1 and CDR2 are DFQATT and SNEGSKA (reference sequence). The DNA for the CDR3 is TGCAGTGCAAGGACGGACGGGAACACCGGGGAGCTGTTTTTT. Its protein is CSARTDGNTGELFF.

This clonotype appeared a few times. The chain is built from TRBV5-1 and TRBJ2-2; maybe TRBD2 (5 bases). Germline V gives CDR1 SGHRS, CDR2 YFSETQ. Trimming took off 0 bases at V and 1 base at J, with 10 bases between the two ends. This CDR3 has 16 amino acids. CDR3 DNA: TGCGCCAGCAGCTTGGTTTCCGGGAAGAACACCGGGGAGCTGTTTTTT. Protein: CASSLVSGKNTGELFF.

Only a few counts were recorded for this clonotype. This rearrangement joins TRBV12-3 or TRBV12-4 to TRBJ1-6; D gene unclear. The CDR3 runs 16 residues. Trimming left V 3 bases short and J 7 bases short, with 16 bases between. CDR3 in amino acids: CASSFHPAMENSPLHF. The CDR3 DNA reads TGTGCCAGCAGTTTCCACCCCGCAATGGAGAATTCACCCCTCCACTTT.

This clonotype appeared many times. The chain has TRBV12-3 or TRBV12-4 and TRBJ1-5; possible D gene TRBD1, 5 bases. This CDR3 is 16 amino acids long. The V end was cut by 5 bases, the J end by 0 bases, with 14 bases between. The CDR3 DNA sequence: TGTGCCAGCAGTCTTCGGGGGAGGGGTAGCAATCAGCCCCAGCATTTT. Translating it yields CASSLRGRGSNQPQHF.

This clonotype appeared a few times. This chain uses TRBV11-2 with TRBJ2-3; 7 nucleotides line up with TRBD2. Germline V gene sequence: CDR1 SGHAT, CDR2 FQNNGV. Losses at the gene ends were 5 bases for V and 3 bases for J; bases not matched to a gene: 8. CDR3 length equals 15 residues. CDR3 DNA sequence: TGTGCCAGCAGCCCCTGGGCGGGAGTTACAGATACGCAGTATTTT. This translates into CASSPWAGVTDTQYF.

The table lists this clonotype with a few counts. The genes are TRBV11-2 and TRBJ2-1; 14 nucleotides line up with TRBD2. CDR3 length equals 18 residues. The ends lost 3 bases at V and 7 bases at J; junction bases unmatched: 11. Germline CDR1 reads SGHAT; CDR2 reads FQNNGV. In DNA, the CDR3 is TGTGCCAGCAGCTTTGGACTAGCGGGAGGCCTCAGGGGGAATGAGCAGTTCTTC. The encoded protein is CASSFGLAGGLRGNEQFF.

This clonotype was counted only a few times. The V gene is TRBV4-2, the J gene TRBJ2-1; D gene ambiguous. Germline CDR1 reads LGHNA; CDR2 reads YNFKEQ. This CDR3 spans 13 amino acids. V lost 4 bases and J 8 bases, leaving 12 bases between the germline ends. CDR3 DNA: TGTGCCAGCAGCCCTCTGGAAATCCATGAGCAGTTCTTC. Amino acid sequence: CASSPLEIHEQFF.

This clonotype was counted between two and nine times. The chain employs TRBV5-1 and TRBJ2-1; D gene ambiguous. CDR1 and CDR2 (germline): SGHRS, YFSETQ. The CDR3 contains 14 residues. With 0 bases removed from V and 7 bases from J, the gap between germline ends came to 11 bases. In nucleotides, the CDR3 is TGCGCCAGCAGCTTGGCCGACGGGCGGAATGAGCAGTTCTTC. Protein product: CASSLADGRNEQFF.

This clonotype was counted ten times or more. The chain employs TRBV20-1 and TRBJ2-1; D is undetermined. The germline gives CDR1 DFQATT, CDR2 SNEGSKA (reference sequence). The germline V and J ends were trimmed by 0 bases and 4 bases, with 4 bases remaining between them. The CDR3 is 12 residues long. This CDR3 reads CSARDLYNEQFF. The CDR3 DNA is TGCAGTGCTAGAGACCTGTACAATGAGCAGTTCTTC.

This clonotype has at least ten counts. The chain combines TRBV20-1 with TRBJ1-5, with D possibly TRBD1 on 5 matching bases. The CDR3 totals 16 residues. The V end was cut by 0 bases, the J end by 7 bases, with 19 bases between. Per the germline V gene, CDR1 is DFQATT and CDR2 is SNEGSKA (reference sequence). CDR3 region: CSARDPRAWASQPQHF. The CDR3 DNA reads TGCAGTGCTAGAGATCCCAGGGCCTGGGCATCGCAGCCCCAGCATTTT.

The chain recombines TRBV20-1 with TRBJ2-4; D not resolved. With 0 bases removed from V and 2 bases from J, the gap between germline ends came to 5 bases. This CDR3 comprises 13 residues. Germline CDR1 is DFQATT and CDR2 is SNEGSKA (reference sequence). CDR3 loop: CSARDLTKNIQYF. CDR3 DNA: TGCAGTGCTAGAGACTTAACCAAAAACATTCAGTACTTC.

The CDR3 DNA follows: TGCAGTGCTAGAGATATAACAGGGGCATACTATGGCTACACCTTC. Translation: CSARDITGAYYGYTF. The genes are TRBV20-1 and TRBJ1-2; the match to TRBD1 covers 7 bases. V shed 0 bases, J shed 3 bases, and the junction held 7 bases outside the gene matches. The CDR3 runs 15 residues. In germline, CDR1 is DFQATT, CDR2 SNEGSKA (reference sequence).

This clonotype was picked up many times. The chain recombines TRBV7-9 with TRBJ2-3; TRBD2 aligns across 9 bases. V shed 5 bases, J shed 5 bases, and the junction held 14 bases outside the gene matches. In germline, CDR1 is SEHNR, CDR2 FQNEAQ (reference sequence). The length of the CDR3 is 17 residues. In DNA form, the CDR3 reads TGTGCCAGCAGCAAATCATTAGCGGGAGCCGGTTTAGATACGCAGTATTTT. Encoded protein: CASSKSLAGAGLDTQYF.

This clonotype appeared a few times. CDR3 in DNA: TGTGCCAGCAGTGACCTTACCCCGACGGGGGTTGAAAAACTGTTTTTT. Its translation is CASSDLTPTGVEKLFF. The V gene is TRBV25-1, the J gene TRBJ1-4; D perhaps matches TRBD1 (5 bases). Germline CDR1 reads MGHDK; CDR2 reads SYGVNS. The CDR3 extends over 16 amino acids. V shed 3 bases and J shed 7 bases, with 18 bases lying between them.

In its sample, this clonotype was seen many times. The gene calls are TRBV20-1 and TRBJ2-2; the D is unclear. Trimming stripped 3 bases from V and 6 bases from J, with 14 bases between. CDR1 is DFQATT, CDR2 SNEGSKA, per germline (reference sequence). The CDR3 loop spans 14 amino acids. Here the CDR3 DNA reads TGCAGTGCTAGTTTAGATGGGTCGGCCGGGGAGCTGTTTTTT. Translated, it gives CSASLDGSAGELFF.

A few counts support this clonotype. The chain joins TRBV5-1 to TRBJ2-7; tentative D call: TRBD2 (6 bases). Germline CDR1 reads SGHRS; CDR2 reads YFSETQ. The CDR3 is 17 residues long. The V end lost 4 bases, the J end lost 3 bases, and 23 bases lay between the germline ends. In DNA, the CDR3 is TGCGCCAGCAGCAGTCCTCCCGTCGAGCGGGCAGACTACGAGCAGTACTTC. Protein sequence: CASSSPPVERADYEQYF. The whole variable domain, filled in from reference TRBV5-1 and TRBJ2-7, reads KAGVTQTPRYLIKTRGQQVTLSCSPISGHRSVSWYQQTPGQGLQFLFEYFSETQRNKGNFPGRFSGRQFSNSRSEMNVSTLELGDSALYLCASSSPPVERADYEQYFGPGTRLTVT.

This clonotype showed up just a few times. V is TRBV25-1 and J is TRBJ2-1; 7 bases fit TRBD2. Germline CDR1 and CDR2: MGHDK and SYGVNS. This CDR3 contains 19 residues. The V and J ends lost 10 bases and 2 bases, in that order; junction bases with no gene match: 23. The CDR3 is CAIWGSTLCGSNAYNEQFF. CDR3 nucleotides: TGTGCCATCTGGGGATCCACTTTATGCGGGAGTAATGCCTACAATGAGCAGTTCTTC.

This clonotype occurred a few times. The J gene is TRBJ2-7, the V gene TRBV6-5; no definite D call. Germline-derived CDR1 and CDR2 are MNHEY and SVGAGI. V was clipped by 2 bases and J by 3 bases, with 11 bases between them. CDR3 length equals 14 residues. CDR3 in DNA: TGTGCCAGCAGTTACGGGAACAGTGGCTACGAGCAGTACTTC. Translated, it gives CASSYGNSGYEQYF.

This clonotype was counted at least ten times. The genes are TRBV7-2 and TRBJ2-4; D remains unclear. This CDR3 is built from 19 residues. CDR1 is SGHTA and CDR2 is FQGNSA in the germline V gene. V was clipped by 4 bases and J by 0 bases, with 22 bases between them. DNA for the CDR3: TGTGCCAGCAGCTCCACTAACCCACCCACCGACTTAGCCAAAAACATTCAGTACTTC. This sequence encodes CASSSTNPPTDLAKNIQYF. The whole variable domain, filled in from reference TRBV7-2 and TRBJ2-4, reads GAGVSQSPSNKVTEKGKDVELRCDPISGHTALYWYRQSLGQGLEFLIYFQGNSAPDKSGLPSDRFSAERTGGSVSTLTIQRTQQEDSAVYLCASSSTNPPTDLAKNIQYFGAGTRLSVL.

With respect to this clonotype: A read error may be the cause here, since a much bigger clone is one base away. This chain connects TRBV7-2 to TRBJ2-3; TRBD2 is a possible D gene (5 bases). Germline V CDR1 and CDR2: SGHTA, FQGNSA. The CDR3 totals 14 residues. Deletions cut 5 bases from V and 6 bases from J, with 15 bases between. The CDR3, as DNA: TGTGCCAGCAGCCCAACAGAGGGTAGTGATACGCAGTATTTT. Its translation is CASSPTEGSDTQYF.

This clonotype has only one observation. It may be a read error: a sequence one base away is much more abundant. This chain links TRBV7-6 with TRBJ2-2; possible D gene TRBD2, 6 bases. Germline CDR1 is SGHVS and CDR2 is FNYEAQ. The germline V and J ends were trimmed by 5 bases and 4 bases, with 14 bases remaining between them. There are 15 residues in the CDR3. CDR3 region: CASSLSGAATGELFF. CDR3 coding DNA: TGTGCCAGCAGCCTTAGCGGCGCGGCCACCGGGGAGCTGTTTTTT. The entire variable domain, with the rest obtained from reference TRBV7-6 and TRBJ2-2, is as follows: GAGVSQSPRYKVTKRGQDVALRCDPISGHVSLYWYRQALGQGPEFLTYFNYEAQQDKSGLPNDRFSAERPEGSISTLTIQRTEQRDSAMYRCASSLSGAATGELFFGEGSRLTVL.